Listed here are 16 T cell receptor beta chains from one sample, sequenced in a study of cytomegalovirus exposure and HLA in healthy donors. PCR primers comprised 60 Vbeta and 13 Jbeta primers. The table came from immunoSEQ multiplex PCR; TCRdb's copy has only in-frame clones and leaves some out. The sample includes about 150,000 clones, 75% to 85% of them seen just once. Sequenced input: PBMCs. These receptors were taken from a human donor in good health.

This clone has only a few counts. The CDR3 loop reads CASSLGTGGNTIYF. The DNA of the CDR3 is TGTGCCAGCAGCCTCGGGACAGGCGGAAACACCATATATTTT. The genes are TRBV7-8 and TRBJ1-3; 8 bases are a match to TRBD1. Germline V gene sequence: CDR1 SGHVS, CDR2 FQNEAQ. There are 14 residues in the CDR3. Trimming removed 5 bases from V and 4 bases from J; junction bases left unmatched: 4.

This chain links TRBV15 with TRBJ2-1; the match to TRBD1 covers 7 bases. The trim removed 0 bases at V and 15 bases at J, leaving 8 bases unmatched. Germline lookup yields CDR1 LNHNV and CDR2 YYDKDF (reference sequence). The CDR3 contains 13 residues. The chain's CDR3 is CATSRDRLQGWFF. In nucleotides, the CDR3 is TGTGCCACCAGCAGAGATCGGCTACAGGGGTGGTTCTTC.

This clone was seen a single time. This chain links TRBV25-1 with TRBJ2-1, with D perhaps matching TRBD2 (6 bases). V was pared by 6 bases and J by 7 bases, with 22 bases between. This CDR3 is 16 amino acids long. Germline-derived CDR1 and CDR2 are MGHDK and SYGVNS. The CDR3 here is CASRNNLLTGDNEQFF. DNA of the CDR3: TGTGCCAGCAGGAACAACCTCCTGACGGGGGATAATGAGCAGTTCTTC.

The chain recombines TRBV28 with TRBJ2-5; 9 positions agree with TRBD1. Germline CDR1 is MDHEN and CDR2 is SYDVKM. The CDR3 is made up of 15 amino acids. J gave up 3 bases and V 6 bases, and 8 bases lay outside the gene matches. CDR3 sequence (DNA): TGTGCCAGCAGCCTCCCCGGGACAGGGAAAGAGACCCAGTACTTC. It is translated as CASSLPGTGKETQYF.

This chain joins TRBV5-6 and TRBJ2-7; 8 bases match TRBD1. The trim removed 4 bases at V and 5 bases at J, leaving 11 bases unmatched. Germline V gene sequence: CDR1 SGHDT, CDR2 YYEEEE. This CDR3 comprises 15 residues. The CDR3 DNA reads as TGTGCCAGCAGCCCTACGCTCCAGGGGGCCGACGAGCAGTACTTC. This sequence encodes CASSPTLQGADEQYF.

CDR3 residues: CASSATRRRHEQFF. The CDR3, as DNA: TGTGCCAGCAGTGCGACTAGGCGCCGCCATGAGCAGTTCTTC. V gene TRBV6-5 combines with J gene TRBJ2-1; a possible D gene is TRBD2 (6 bases). The V and J ends lost 5 bases and 8 bases respectively, with 16 bases between them. CDR1 MNHEY and CDR2 SVGAGI come from the germline V gene. The CDR3 spans 14 residues.

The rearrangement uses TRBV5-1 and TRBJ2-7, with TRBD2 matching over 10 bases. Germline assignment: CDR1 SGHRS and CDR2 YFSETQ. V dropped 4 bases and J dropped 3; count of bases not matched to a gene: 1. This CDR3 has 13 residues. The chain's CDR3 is CASSTSGNYEQYF. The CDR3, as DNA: TGCGCCAGCAGCACTAGCGGGAACTACGAGCAGTACTTC.

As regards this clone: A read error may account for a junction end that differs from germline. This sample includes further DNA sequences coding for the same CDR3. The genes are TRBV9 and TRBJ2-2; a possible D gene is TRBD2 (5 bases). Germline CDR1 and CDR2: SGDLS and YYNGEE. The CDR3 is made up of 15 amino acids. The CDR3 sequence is CASSAWELSTGELFF. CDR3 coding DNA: TGTGCCAGTAGCGCTTGGGAGCTATCGACCGGGGAGCTGTTTTTT.

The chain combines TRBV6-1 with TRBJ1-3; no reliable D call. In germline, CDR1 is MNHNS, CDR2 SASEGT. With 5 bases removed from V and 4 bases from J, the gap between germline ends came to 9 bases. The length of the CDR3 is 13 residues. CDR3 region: CASSSGVGNTIYF. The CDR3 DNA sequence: TGTGCCAGCAGTAGCGGGGTAGGAAACACCATATATTTT.

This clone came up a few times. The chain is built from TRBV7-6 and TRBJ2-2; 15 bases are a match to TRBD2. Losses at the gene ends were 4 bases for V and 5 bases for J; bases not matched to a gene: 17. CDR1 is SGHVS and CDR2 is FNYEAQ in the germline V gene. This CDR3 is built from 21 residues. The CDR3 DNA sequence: TGTGCCAGCAGCTCGAACTTAAACCAGGGACTAGCGGGGGGCCCTACCGGGGAGCTGTTTTTT. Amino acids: CASSSNLNQGLAGGPTGELFF. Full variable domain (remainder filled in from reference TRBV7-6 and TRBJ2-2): GAGVSQSPRYKVTKRGQDVALRCDPISGHVSLYWYRQALGQGPEFLTYFNYEAQQDKSGLPNDRFSAERPEGSISTLTIQRTEQRDSAMYRCASSSNLNQGLAGGPTGELFFGEGSRLTVL.

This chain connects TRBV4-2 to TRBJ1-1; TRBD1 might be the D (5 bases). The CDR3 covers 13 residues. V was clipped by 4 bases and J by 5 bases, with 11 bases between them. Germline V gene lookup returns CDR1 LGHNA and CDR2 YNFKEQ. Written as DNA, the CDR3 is TGTGCCAGCAGCCCCTATCAGGGTACTGAAGCTTTCTTT. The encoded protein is CASSPYQGTEAFF.

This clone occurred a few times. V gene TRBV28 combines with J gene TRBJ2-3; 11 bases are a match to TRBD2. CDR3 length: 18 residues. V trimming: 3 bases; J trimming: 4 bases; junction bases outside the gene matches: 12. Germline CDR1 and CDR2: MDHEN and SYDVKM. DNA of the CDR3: TGTGCCAGCAGTTTCCCTATTCAACTAGCGGGAGTTGCAGATACGCAGTATTTT. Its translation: CASSFPIQLAGVADTQYF.

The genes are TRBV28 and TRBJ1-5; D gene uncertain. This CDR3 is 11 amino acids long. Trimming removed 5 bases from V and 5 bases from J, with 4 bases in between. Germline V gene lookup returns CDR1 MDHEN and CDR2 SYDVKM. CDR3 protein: CASSTHQPQHF. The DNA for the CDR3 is TGTGCCAGCAGTACTCATCAGCCCCAGCATTTT.

The CDR3: CASSIPPAGYNEQFF. CDR3 DNA: TGTGCCAGTAGTATCCCCCCAGCGGGCTACAATGAGCAGTTCTTC. The J gene is TRBJ2-1, the V gene TRBV19; maybe TRBD2 (6 bases). V lost 3 bases, J lost 3 bases, and 12 bases lay in between. This CDR3 has 15 residues. In germline, CDR1 is LNHDA, CDR2 SQIVND (reference sequence). The complete variable domain, with remaining parts taken from reference TRBV19 and TRBJ2-1, reads DGGITQSPKYLFRKEGQNVTLSCEQNLNHDAMYWYRQDPGQGLRLIYYSQIVNDFQKGDIAEGYSVSREKKESFPLTVTSAQKNPTAFYLCASSIPPAGYNEQFFGPGTRLTVL.

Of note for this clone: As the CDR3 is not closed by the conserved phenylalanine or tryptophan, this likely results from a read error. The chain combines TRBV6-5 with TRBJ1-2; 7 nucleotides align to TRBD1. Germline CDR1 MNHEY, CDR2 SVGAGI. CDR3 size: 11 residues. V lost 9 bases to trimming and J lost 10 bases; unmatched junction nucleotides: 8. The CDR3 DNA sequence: TGTGCCAGTTATCGGACAGGAGCCTACACCCTC. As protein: CASYRTGAYTL.

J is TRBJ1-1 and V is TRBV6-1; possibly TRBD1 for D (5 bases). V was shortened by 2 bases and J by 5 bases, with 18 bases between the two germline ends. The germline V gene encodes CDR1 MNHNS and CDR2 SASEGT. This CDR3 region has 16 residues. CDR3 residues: CASSEPGRAKETEAFF. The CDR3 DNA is TGTGCCAGCAGTGAACCGGGCAGGGCTAAAGAGACTGAAGCTTTCTTT.